This TCR beta chain is from a study of T cells in Graves' hyperthyroidism and ophthalmopathy. Germline loops: CDR1 SGDLS, CDR2 YYNGEE. V was trimmed by 0 bases and J by 2 bases, leaving 5 bases between them. The CDR3 has 13 amino acids. Amplified TCR beta CDR3 regions came from RNA transcripts. The primer set for the first-round RT-PCR of the TCR CDR3 was HTBI. TCRdb fed the multiplex PCR reads into MiXCR, producing one record per CDR3 protein. The sample lists approximately 690,000 distinct CDR3 sequences, 20% occurring once. This clonotype was seen a handful of times. This chain links TRBV9 with TRBJ1-1, with unresolved D. The sequence came from a young man with Graves' ophthalmopathy. The source material was blood. CDR3 DNA: TGTGCCAGCAGCGTAGCGGCCAACACTGAAGCTTTCTTT. This sequence encodes CASSVAANTEAFF.